The sequence of this TCR beta chain was determined in a study of naive and memory T cell subsets. The study's findings and limits: There was no ground truth to check naive and memory subset results. Possibly reflecting memory cells re-expressing CD45RA, a few larger clonotypes occurred in naive repertoires, especially CD8.

Two oligonucleotides, mixed equimolar, formed the beta constant-region primer covering TRBC1 and TRBC2. The ligated cDNA underwent four PCR rounds using SP2 and nested alpha and beta constant-region primers. Using its own MiXCR run on the UMI-ligation and nested PCR reads, TCRdb lists one record per CDR3 protein. Of approximately 150,000 distinct CDR3 sequences listed, 22% are singletons. V lost 0 bases and J lost 0; bases outside the gene matches: 4. The CDR3 is 16 amino acids. Germline CDR1 SGHVS, CDR2 FQNEAQ. Turning to this clonotype: Its antigen is currently unknown.

The chain joins TRBV7-8 to TRBJ1-2; TRBD1 matches at 7 bases. Sequencing used naive CD4+ T cells from blood. The sequence was collected from a human donor in good health. CDR3 protein: CASSLARTGANYGYTF. DNA for the CDR3: TGTGCCAGCAGCTTAGCAAGGACAGGAGCTAACTATGGCTACACCTTC.